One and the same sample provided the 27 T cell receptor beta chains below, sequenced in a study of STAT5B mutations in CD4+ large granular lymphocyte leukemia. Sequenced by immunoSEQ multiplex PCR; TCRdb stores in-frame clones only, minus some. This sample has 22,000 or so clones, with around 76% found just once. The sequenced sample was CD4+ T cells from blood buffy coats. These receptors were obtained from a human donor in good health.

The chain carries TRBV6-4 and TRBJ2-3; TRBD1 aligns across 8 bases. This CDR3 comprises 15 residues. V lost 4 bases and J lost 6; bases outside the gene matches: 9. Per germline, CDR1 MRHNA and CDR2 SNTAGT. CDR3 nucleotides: TGTGCCAGCAGTGTTAGGCCGGACAGGGACGATACGCAGTATTTT. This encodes CASSVRPDRDDTQYF.

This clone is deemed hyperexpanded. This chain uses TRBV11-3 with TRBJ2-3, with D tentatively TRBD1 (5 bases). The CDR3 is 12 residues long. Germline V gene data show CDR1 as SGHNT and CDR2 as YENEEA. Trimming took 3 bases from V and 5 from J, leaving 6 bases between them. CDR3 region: CASSLQGDTQYF. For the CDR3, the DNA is TGTGCCAGCAGCTTGCAGGGAGATACGCAGTATTTT.

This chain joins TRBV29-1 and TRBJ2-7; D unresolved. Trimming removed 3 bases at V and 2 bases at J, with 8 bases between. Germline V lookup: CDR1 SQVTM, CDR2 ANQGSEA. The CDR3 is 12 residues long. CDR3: CSVEGPPYEQYF. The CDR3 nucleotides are TGCAGCGTTGAGGGCCCCCCCTACGAGCAGTACTTC.

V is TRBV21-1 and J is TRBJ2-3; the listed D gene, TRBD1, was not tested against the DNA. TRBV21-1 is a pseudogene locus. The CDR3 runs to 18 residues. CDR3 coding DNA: TGTGCCAGCAGCAAATTCGGGGACAGGGGACTGTGCACAGATACGCAGTATTTT. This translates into CASSKFGDRGLCTDTQYF.

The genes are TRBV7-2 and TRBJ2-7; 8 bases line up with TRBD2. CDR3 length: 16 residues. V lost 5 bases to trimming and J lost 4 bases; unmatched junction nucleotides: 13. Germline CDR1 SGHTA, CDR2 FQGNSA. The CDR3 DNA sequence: TGTGCCAGCAGCGACGGACTAGCCCAAACCCTATACGAGCAGTACTTC. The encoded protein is CASSDGLAQTLYEQYF. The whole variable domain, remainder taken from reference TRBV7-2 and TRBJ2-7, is GAGVSQSPSNKVTEKGKDVELRCDPISGHTALYWYRQSLGQGLEFLIYFQGNSAPDKSGLPSDRFSAERTGGSVSTLTIQRTQQEDSAVYLCASSDGLAQTLYEQYFGPGTRLTVT.

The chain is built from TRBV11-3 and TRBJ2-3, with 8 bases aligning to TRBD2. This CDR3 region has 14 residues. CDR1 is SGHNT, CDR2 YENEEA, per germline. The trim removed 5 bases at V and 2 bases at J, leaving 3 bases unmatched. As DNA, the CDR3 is TGTGCCAGCAGCGACGGGGGGGCCACAGATACGCAGTATTTT. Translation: CASSDGGATDTQYF.

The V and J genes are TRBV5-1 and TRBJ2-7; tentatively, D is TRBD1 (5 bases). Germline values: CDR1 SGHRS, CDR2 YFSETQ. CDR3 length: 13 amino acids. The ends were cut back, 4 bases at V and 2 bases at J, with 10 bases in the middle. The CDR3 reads CASSPGPTYEQYF. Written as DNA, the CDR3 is TGCGCCAGCAGCCCAGGGCCCACCTACGAGCAGTACTTC.

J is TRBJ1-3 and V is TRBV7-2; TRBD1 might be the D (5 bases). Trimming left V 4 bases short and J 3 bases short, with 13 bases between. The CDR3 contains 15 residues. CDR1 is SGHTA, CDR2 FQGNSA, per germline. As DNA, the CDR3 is TGTGCCAGCAGCTCTGAGAGGGGCGGTGGAAACACCATATATTTT. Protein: CASSSERGGGNTIYF.

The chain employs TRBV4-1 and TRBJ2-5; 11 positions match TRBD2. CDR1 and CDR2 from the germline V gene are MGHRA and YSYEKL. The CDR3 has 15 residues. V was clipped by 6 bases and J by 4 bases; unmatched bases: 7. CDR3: CASSPTSGRGETQYF. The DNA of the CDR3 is TGCGCCAGCAGTCCCACTAGCGGGAGAGGAGAGACCCAGTACTTC.

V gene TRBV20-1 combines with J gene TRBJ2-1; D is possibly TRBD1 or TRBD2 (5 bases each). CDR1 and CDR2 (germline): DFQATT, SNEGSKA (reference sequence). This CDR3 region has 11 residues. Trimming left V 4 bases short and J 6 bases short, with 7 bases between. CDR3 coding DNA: TGCAGTGCTACGGGGACCAATGAGCAGTTCTTC. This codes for CSATGTNEQFF.

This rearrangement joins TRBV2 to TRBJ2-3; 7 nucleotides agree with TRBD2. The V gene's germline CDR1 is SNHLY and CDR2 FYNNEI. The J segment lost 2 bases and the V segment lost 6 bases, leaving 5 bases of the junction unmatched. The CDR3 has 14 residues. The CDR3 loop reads CASSPGTNTDTQYF. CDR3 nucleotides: TGTGCCAGCAGCCCGGGGACTAACACAGATACGCAGTATTTT. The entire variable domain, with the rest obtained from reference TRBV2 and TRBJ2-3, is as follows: EPEVTQTPSHQVTQMGQEVILRCVPISNHLYFYWYRQILGQKVEFLVSFYNNEISEKSEIFDDQFSVERPDGSNFTLKIRSTKLEDSAMYFCASSPGTNTDTQYFGPGTRLTVL.

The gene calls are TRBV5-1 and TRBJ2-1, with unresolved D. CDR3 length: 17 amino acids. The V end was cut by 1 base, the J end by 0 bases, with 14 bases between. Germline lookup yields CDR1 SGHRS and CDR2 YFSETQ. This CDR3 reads CASSLTWSASSYNEQFF. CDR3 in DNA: TGCGCCAGCAGCTTGACCTGGAGCGCGAGCTCCTACAATGAGCAGTTCTTC.

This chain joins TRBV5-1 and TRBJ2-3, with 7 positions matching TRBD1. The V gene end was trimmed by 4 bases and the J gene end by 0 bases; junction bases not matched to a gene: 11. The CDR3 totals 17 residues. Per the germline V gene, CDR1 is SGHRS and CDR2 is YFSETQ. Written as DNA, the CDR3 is TGCGCCAGCAGCCTTCCTTCGGGACAGAAAAGCACAGATACGCAGTATTTT. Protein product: CASSLPSGQKSTDTQYF.

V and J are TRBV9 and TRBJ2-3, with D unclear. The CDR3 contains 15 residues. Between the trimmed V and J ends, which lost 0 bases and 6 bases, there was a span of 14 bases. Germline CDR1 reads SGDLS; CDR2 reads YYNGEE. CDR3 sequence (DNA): TGTGCCAGCAGCGTAGTTCCGACGCTGGGGGATACGCAGTATTTT. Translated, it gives CASSVVPTLGDTQYF. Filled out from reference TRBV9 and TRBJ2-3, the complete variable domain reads DSGVTQTPKHLITATGQRVTLRCSPRSGDLSVYWYQQSLDQGLQFLIQYYNGEERAKGNILERFSAQQFPDLHSELNLSSLELGDSALYFCASSVVPTLGDTQYFGPGTRLTVL.

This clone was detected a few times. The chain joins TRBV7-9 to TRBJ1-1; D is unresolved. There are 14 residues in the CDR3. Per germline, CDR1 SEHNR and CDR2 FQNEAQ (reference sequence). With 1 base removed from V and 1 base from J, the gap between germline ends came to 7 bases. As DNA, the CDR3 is TGTGCCAGCAGCTTAGAACAGACGAACACTGAAGCTTTCTTT. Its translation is CASSLEQTNTEAFF.

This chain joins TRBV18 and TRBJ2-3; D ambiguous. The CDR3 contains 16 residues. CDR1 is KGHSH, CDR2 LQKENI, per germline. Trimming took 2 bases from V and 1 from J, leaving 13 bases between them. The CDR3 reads CASSPIAGIRTDTQYF. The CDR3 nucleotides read TGTGCCAGCTCACCAATTGCCGGAATACGCACAGATACGCAGTATTTT.

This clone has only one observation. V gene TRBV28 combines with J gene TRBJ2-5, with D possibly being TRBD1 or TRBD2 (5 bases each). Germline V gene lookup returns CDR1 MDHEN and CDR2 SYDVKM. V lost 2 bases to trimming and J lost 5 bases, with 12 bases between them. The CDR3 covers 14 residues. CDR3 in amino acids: CASSLKGRRETQYF. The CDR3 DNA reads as TGTGCCAGCAGTTTAAAGGGGCGGAGGGAGACCCAGTACTTC.

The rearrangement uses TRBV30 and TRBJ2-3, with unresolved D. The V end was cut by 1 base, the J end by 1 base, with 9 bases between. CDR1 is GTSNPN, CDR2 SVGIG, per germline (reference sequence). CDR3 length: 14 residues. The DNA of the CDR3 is TGTGCCTGGAGTGCTCGTGGTGGCACAGATACGCAGTATTTT. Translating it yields CAWSARGGTDTQYF.

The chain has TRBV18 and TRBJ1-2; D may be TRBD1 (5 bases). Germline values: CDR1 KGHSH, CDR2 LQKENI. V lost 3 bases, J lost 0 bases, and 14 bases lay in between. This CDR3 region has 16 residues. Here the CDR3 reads CASSPAVGAANYGYTF. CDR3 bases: TGTGCCAGCTCACCCGCCGTCGGGGCTGCTAACTATGGCTACACCTTC.

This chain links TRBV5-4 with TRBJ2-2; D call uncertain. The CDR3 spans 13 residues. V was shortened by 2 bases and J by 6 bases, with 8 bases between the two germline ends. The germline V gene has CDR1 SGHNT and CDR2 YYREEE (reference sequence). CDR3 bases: TGTGCCAGCAGCTTTCGGGTGGCCGGGGAGCTGTTTTTT. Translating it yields CASSFRVAGELFF.

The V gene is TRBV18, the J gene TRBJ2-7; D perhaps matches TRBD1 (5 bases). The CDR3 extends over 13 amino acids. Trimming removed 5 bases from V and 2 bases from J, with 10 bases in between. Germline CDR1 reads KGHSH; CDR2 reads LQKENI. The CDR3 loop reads CASSRTHTYEQYF. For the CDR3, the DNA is TGTGCCAGCTCAAGGACACACACCTACGAGCAGTACTTC.

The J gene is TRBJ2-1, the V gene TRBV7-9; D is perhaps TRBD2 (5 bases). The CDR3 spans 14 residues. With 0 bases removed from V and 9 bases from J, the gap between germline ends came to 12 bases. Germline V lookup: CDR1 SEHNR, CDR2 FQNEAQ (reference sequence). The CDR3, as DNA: TGTGCCAGCAGCTTAGCGGTTGGGAGCGGTGAGCAGTTCTTC. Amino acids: CASSLAVGSGEQFF.

CDR3 protein: CASSRRTGLNTGELFF. CDR3 nucleotide sequence: TGTGCCAGCAGCCGTCGGACCGGACTGAACACCGGGGAGCTGTTTTTT. This chain uses TRBV21-1 with TRBJ2-2; TRBD2 is the table's D call and was not checked against the DNA. TRBV21-1 is described as a pseudogene. This CDR3 contains 16 residues.

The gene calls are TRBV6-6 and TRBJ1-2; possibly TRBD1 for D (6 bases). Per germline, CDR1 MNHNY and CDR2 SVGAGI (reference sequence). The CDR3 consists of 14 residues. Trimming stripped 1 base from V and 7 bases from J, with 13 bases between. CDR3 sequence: CASSYYEGEGGYTF. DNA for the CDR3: TGTGCCAGCAGTTACTACGAGGGGGAAGGTGGCTACACCTTC.

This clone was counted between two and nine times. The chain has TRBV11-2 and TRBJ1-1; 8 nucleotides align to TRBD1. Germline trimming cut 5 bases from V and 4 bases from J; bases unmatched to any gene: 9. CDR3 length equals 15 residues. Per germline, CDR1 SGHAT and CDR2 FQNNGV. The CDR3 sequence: CASSPRQGKSTEAFF. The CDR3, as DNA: TGTGCCAGCAGCCCACGACAGGGGAAGAGCACTGAAGCTTTCTTT.

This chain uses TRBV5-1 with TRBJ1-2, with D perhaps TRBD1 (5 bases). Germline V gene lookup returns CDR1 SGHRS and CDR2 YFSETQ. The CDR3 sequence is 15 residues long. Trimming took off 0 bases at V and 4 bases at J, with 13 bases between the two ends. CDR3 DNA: TGCGCCAGCAGCTTGGGTAGAGGGGAAGCCTATGGCTACACCTTC. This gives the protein CASSLGRGEAYGYTF.

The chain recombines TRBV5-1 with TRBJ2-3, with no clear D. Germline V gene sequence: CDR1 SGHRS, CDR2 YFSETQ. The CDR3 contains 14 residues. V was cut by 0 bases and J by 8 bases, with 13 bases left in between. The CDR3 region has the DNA TGCGCCAGCAGCTTGGAGGTGGCTGGCAGTACGCAGTATTTT. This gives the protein CASSLEVAGSTQYF. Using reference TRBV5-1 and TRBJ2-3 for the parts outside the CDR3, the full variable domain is KAGVTQTPRYLIKTRGQQVTLSCSPISGHRSVSWYQQTPGQGLQFLFEYFSETQRNKGNFPGRFSGRQFSNSRSEMNVSTLELGDSALYLCASSLEVAGSTQYFGPGTRLTVL.